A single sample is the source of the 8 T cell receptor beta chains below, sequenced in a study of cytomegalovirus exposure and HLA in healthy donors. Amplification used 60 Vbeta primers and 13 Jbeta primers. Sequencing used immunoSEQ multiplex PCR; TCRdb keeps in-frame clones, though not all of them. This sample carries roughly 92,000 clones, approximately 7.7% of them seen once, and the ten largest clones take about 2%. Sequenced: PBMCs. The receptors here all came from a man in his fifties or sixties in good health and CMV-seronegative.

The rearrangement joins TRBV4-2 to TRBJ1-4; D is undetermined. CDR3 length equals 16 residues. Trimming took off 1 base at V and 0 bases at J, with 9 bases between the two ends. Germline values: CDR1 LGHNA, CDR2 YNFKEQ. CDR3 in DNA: TGTGCCAGCAGCCAAGGCTCAGATACAACTAATGAAAAACTGTTTTTT. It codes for CASSQGSDTTNEKLFF.

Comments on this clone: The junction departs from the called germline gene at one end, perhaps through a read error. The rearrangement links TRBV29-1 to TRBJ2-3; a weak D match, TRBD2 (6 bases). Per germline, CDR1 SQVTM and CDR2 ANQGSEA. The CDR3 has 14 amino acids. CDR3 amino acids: CSASPGVATDKQYF. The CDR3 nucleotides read TGCAGCGCGTCACCGGGGGTAGCCACAGATAAGCAGTATTTT.

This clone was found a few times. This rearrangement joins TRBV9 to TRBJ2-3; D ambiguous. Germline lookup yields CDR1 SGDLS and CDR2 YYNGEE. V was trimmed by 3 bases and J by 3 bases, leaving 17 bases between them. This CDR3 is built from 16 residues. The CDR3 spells CASSGGRSLATDTQYF. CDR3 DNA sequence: TGTGCCAGCAGCGGCGGTCGGAGTTTGGCGACAGATACGCAGTATTTT. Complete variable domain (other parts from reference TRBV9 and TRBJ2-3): DSGVTQTPKHLITATGQRVTLRCSPRSGDLSVYWYQQSLDQGLQFLIQYYNGEERAKGNILERFSAQQFPDLHSELNLSSLELGDSALYFCASSGGRSLATDTQYFGPGTRLTVL.

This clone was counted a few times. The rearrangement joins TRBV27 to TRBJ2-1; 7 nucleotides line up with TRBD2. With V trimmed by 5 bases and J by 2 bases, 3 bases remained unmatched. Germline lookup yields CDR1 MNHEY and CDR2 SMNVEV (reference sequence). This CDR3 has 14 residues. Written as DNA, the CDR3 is TGTGCCAGCAGTCTGACTAGCACCTACAATGAGCAGTTCTTC. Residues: CASSLTSTYNEQFF.

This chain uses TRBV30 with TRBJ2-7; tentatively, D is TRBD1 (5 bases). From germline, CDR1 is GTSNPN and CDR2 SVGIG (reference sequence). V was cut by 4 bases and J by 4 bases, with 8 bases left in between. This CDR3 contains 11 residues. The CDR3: CAWKTEYEQYF. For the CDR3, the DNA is TGTGCCTGGAAGACAGAATACGAGCAGTACTTC.

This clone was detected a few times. The CDR3 here is CASSSLQGSGANVLTF. CDR3 bases: TGCGCCAGCAGCTCCTTACAGGGTTCCGGGGCCAACGTCCTGACTTTC. The J gene is TRBJ2-6, the V gene TRBV5-1; a possible D gene is TRBD1 (6 bases). V lost 3 bases, J lost 4 bases, and 14 bases lay in between. The CDR3 consists of 16 residues. Germline-derived CDR1 and CDR2 are SGHRS and YFSETQ.

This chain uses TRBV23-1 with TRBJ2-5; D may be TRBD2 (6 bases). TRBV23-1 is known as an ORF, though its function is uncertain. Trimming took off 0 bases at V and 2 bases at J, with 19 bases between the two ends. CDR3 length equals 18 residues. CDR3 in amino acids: CASSQSWGDGGGQETQYF. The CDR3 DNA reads TGCGCCAGCAGTCAATCGTGGGGGGATGGAGGTGGGCAAGAGACCCAGTACTTC.

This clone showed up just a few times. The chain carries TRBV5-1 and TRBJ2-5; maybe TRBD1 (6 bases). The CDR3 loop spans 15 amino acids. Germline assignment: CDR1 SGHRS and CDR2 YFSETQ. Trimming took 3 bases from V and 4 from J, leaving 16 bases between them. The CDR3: CASSSRTGQGETQYF. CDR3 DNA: TGCGCCAGCAGCTCCCGAACAGGGCAAGGAGAGACCCAGTACTTC.